This entry lists 18 T cell receptor beta chains sequenced from one sample in a study of T-cell reconstitution after alpha-beta-depleted transplantation in children. Preparation of the TCRbeta library involved a method that used unique molecular identifiers. TCRdb independently ran MiXCR on the PCR reads; one entry per CDR3 protein. The table lists 500,000 to 750,000 distinct CDR3 sequences, 25% to 30% of them singletons. The specimen comprised PBMCs, sampled before TCRalphabeta/CD19-depleted stem cell transplant. Receptor source: a boy younger than two with Wiskott-Aldrich syndrome, due to receive a stem cell transplant.

This rearrangement joins TRBV27 to TRBJ2-3; D is unresolved. V was cut by 7 bases and J by 0 bases, with 8 bases left in between. The CDR3 is 13 residues long. Germline lookup yields CDR1 MNHEY and CDR2 SMNVEV (reference sequence). The CDR3 DNA follows: TGTGCCAGCACAGGACGGAGCACAGATACGCAGTATTTT. It codes for CASTGRSTDTQYF.

The chain is built from TRBV6-5 and TRBJ2-1; tentatively, D is TRBD1 or TRBD2 (5 bases each). Per germline, CDR1 MNHEY and CDR2 SVGAGI. Trimming cost V 2 bases and J 2 bases, with 16 bases left between them. The CDR3 has 17 amino acids. CDR3 loop: CASSYEGTRSPYNEQFF. The CDR3 nucleotides are TGTGCCAGCAGTTACGAAGGGACCAGAAGCCCCTACAATGAGCAGTTCTTC.

The CDR3 reads CASSRETSQETQYF. DNA for the CDR3: TGCGCCAGCAGCCGAGAAACGTCTCAAGAGACCCAGTACTTC. The chain recombines TRBV4-1 with TRBJ2-5; D gene unclear. The CDR3 contains 14 residues. Germline CDR1 is MGHRA and CDR2 is YSYEKL. The V end was cut by 4 bases, the J end by 2 bases, with 11 bases between.

This clonotype was observed a few times. The rearrangement uses TRBV4-1 and TRBJ2-7; D uncertain. The CDR3 is 13 residues long. From germline, CDR1 is MGHRA and CDR2 YSYEKL. V lost 0 bases and J 3 bases, leaving 6 bases between the germline ends. In nucleotides, the CDR3 is TGCGCCAGCAGCCAAGAGTGGGGCTACGAGCAGTACTTC. Residues: CASSQEWGYEQYF.

This clonotype came up a few times. V is TRBV20-1 and J is TRBJ1-5, with 8 bases matching TRBD1. CDR3 length equals 16 residues. Germline CDR1 reads DFQATT; CDR2 reads SNEGSKA (reference sequence). V lost 6 bases and J lost 7; bases outside the gene matches: 17. CDR3 loop: CSANTNDRGRRQPQHF. The CDR3 bases are TGCAGTGCCAACACTAATGACAGGGGAAGGCGACAGCCCCAGCATTTT.

The table lists this clonotype with a few counts. The chain recombines TRBV27 with TRBJ1-1, with no clear D. The ends were cut back, 4 bases at V and 2 bases at J, with 11 bases in the middle. The CDR3 consists of 14 residues. Per the germline V gene, CDR1 is MNHEY and CDR2 is SMNVEV (reference sequence). This chain's CDR3 is CASSSPQINTEAFF. DNA for the CDR3: TGTGCCAGCAGTTCCCCCCAGATTAACACTGAAGCTTTCTTT.

This chain joins TRBV5-1 and TRBJ2-6, with a possible D match to TRBD1 (6 bases). Deletions cut 0 bases from V and 2 bases from J, with 12 bases between. The CDR3 covers 17 residues. Germline V lookup: CDR1 SGHRS, CDR2 YFSETQ. The DNA of the CDR3 is TGCGCCAGCAGCTTGGGAGGGGGTATAGCTGGGGCCAACGTCCTGACTTTC. Amino acid sequence: CASSLGGGIAGANVLTF.

This clonotype was seen a handful of times. The rearrangement joins TRBV7-8 to TRBJ2-7; TRBD2 agrees at 8 bases. J lost 0 bases, V lost 6 bases, and 7 bases had no gene match. The germline V gene encodes CDR1 SGHVS and CDR2 FQNEAQ. This CDR3 contains 15 residues. The CDR3 nucleotides are TGTGCCAGCAGGGTGGACGGGACTAGCTCCTACGAGCAGTACTTC. Amino acid sequence: CASRVDGTSSYEQYF.

J is TRBJ2-4 and V is TRBV12-3 or TRBV12-4; D is possibly TRBD1 or TRBD2 (5 bases each). The CDR3 covers 15 residues. The V end was cut by 8 bases, the J end by 0 bases, with 14 bases between. The CDR3 bases are TGTGCCAGCTCTCAGGGACCTCTAGCCAAAAACATTCAGTACTTC. Residues: CASSQGPLAKNIQYF.

The rearrangement links TRBV12-3 or TRBV12-4 to TRBJ2-3; 8 bases are a match to TRBD2. CDR3 length: 16 residues. Trimming removed 3 bases from V and 0 bases from J; junction bases left unmatched: 5. In DNA form, the CDR3 reads TGTGCCAGCAGTTTCGTAGCGGGGACTAGCACAGATACGCAGTATTTT. Translating it yields CASSFVAGTSTDTQYF.

This clonotype was counted only a few times. J is TRBJ2-1 and V is TRBV20-1; the match to TRBD2 covers 11 bases. The germline gives CDR1 DFQATT, CDR2 SNEGSKA (reference sequence). The V and J ends lost 0 bases and 0 bases, in that order; junction bases with no gene match: 10. The CDR3 runs to 19 residues. CDR3 in DNA: TGCAGTGCTAGAGATGGGCTAGCGGGAGGCTACAGCTCCTACAATGAGCAGTTCTTC. The encoded protein is CSARDGLAGGYSSYNEQFF.

This clonotype was observed a few times. V gene TRBV27 combines with J gene TRBJ2-3, with TRBD2 matching over 7 bases. Looked up from germline, CDR1 is MNHEY and CDR2 is SMNVEV (reference sequence). The CDR3 is made up of 15 amino acids. V dropped 5 bases and J dropped 4; count of bases not matched to a gene: 9. The CDR3 DNA reads as TGTGCCAGCAGTCTAAGGAGCGGGATGGCAGATACGCAGTATTTT. Translating gives CASSLRSGMADTQYF.

The gene calls are TRBV5-1 and TRBJ2-7, with 9 nucleotides matching TRBD1. CDR1 is SGHRS, CDR2 YFSETQ, per germline. The V and J ends lost 1 base and 4 bases, in that order; junction bases with no gene match: 6. The CDR3 is made up of 15 amino acids. CDR3 in DNA: TGCGCCAGCAGCTTGTCCGGGACAGGGATGTACGAGCAGTACTTC. It is translated as CASSLSGTGMYEQYF.

This chain joins TRBV29-1 and TRBJ2-1; 9 nucleotides match TRBD2. The CDR3 spans 17 residues. Germline trimming cut 4 bases from V and 4 bases from J; bases unmatched to any gene: 14. Germline V gene lookup returns CDR1 SQVTM and CDR2 ANQGSEA. CDR3 protein: CSVVKGLAGLGYNEQFF. CDR3 bases: TGCAGCGTTGTTAAAGGGCTAGCGGGATTGGGTTACAATGAGCAGTTCTTC.

The chain joins TRBV29-1 to TRBJ1-5; D gene unclear. This CDR3 is 16 amino acids long. Germline values: CDR1 SQVTM, CDR2 ANQGSEA. V was cut by 2 bases and J by 0 bases, with 14 bases left in between. CDR3 coding DNA: TGCAGCGTTGAAAGCCGTGGTGGGTATAGCAATCAGCCCCAGCATTTT. Its translation is CSVESRGGYSNQPQHF. The full variable domain, with the rest looked up from reference TRBV29-1 and TRBJ1-5, is SAVISQKPSRDICQRGTSLTIQCQVDSQVTMMFWYRQQPGQSLTLIATANQGSEATYESGFVIDKFPISRPNLTFSTLTVSNMSPEDSSIYLCSVESRGGYSNQPQHFGDGTRLSIL.

A few counts support this clonotype. The chain couples TRBV7-9 to TRBJ1-4; D is unresolved. The germline gives CDR1 SEHNR, CDR2 FQNEAQ (reference sequence). This CDR3 contains 15 residues. The V and J ends lost 5 bases and 4 bases respectively, with 14 bases between them. The CDR3 protein is CASSPKDSFNEKLFF. Written as DNA, the CDR3 is TGTGCCAGCAGCCCGAAGGACTCTTTTAATGAAAAACTGTTTTTT.

A few counts support this clonotype. This chain joins TRBV7-9 and TRBJ2-3, with 9 bases identical to TRBD1. The CDR3 covers 15 residues. V lost 5 bases and J lost 2; bases outside the gene matches: 5. Germline V gene data show CDR1 as SEHNR and CDR2 as FQNEAQ (reference sequence). For the CDR3, the DNA is TGTGCCAGCAGCACAGGACAGGGGCACACAGATACGCAGTATTTT. Protein product: CASSTGQGHTDTQYF.

This clonotype has a handful of counts. The gene calls are TRBV5-1 and TRBJ2-7; maybe TRBD2 (6 bases). The germline CDR1 and CDR2 sequences are SGHRS and YFSETQ. V was clipped by 3 bases and J by 1 base, with 11 bases between them. CDR3 length equals 14 residues. The CDR3 region is CASSWGTASYEQYF. In DNA form, the CDR3 reads TGCGCCAGCAGCTGGGGGACTGCTTCCTACGAGCAGTACTTC.